Here is one T cell receptor beta chain with its context. The antigen this receptor binds is unknown. No much larger clonotype is one base removed from it; base qualities were not supplied. The source of the sample is a study of blood T cells in healthy people across ages (dated by TCRdb to between 2014 and 2016). With regard to the full study: In model experiments, roughly one uniquely barcoded TCR beta cDNA molecule per two T cells was captured by template switching. The study measured age-related changes in TCR beta repertoire diversity using deep sequencing normalized with unique cDNA molecular identifiers. The donors were split into four age groups: young (average 16 years), middle-aged (around 40), aged (approximately 59) and long-lived (about 74). To avoid experimental bias, donors of different ages were randomly spread across the sequencing lanes. For two donors (one aged 18 to 30 and one aged 80 or older), the study analyzed two additional independent replicas of 1 million unique cDNA reads from the same blood draw. Overall study results and their limits: Compared with the aged group, more naive CD4+ T cells, fewer expanded clones and increased TCR diversity were shown by the long-lived group, suggesting age selection. Donor CMV infection status was unknown, potentially confounding age-related changes in expanded clonotypes. Observed TCR beta diversity correlated strongly with the percentage of naive T cells measured by flow cytometry. Observed TCR beta diversity per million T cells fell roughly linearly with age, and a significant reduction was already apparent by age roughly 41. Conclusive comparison of naive and antigen-experienced compartments was prevented by the profiling of bulk unsorted PBMCs. Estimates of total diversity from one million sequenced T cells were regarded as lower bounds and underestimates.

Systemically healthy Caucasian individuals from Russia, roughly 40 in total and aged roughly 6 to 100 years, were included as donors. Roughly 10 milliliters of peripheral blood were drawn from each donor into EDTA-treated Vacutainer tubes. Ficoll-Paque density-gradient centrifugation was used to isolate PBMCs, with at least 7 million obtained per sample. Trizol reagent was used to extract total RNA from the PBMCs, yielding at least 6 micrograms per sample. For every donor, an aliquot of PBMCs went through flow cytometry to measure the percentages of naive CD45RAhigh/CD27high T cells. Receptor libraries were prepared by 5' RACE. The sequencing machine was an Illumina HiSeq 2500. A second roughly 7 to 11 cycle PCR used a sample-barcoded 5' primer and a J-beta primer mix. Each TCR beta cDNA molecule received a unique molecular identifier from a template-switch 5' adaptor carrying 12 random nucleotides. Each sample yielded at least 3 million CDR3-containing paired-end reads. First-strand cDNA synthesis was performed from all RNA using the Mint cDNA synthesis kit, with priming by a TRBC-specific oligonucleotide. All cDNA was treated with uracil-DNA glycosylase and then went through a first 18-cycle PCR with the universal primers M1SS and BC2_uni_R. The source study handled its data this way. For normalization, 1 million high-quality reads were randomly selected from each sample, with every read carrying a distinct molecular identifier. Instead of being binned into consensus sequences, reads that shared molecular identifiers were thrown out. MiTCR, with a Q25 quality threshold and the strictest error-elimination algorithm, was used for CDR3 identification, clonotype clustering and error correction. Lower-bound total TCR beta diversity was estimated with a nonparametric unseen species model using Euler transformation. The raw public reads went through TCRdb reprocessing: fastp at Q25, MiXCR clone calling, in-frame beta chains kept. One record per CDR3 amino acid sequence lists the most common genes and DNA. The authors' filters were not applied to this entry. Here the sample has 1,300,000 or so distinct CDR3 sequences; 59% occur a single time. 6.5% to 8.5% of the sample is held by the ten biggest clonotypes.

CDR3 length: 15 amino acids, cysteine to phenylalanine. The sequence is cut down to CDR3 DNA, 45 bases in frame from base 1. The germline V gene (reference sequence) supplies CDR1 SEHNR and CDR2 FQNEAQ. V is pared back by 2 bases and J by 5 bases, with 12 bases lying between the germline termini. Sequenced: blood. The V gene is TRBV7-9 and the J gene is TRBJ2-2; the D gene remains uncertain. This sequence originates from a man aged 18 to 29 in good health. The DNA sequence is TGTGCCAGCAGCTTACGGCAGGCGGCTACCGGGGAGCTGTTTTTT. Protein translation: CASSLRQAATGELFF.